One and the same sample provided the 7 T cell receptor beta chains below, sequenced in a study of blood T cell repertoires in COVID-19. Sequenced by immunoSEQ multiplex PCR; TCRdb stores in-frame clones only, minus some. Here the sample spans 200,000 to 250,000 clones, roughly three quarters being singletons. Sequencing used peripheral blood. The receptors come from a woman aged 40 to 50 with active or convalescent COVID-19.

The V call is TRBV21-1, the J call TRBJ1-2; the table's D call, TRBD1, has no DNA check behind it. TRBV21-1 is a pseudogene segment. There are 22 residues in the CDR3. Here the CDR3 reads CAPAAAFSPTQLPGTAIYGYTF. For the CDR3, the DNA is TGTGCCCCAGCAGCCGCCTTCTCCCCCACCCAACTACCTGGGACAGCGATCTATGGCTACACCTTC.

CDR3 loop: CASSFPGALTEAFF. The CDR3 region has the DNA TGTGCCAGCAGCTTTCCAGGGGCCCTCACTGAAGCTTTCTTT. The chain recombines TRBV11-2 with TRBJ1-1, with D perhaps TRBD1 (6 bases). The CDR3 contains 14 residues. The ends were cut back, 3 bases at V and 4 bases at J, with 12 bases in the middle. The germline gives CDR1 SGHAT, CDR2 FQNNGV.

The chain employs TRBV25-1 and TRBJ1-2; 7 bases agree with TRBD1. There are 13 residues in the CDR3. The J segment lost 7 bases and the V segment lost 5 bases, leaving 7 bases of the junction unmatched. The V gene's germline CDR1 is MGHDK and CDR2 SYGVNS. CDR3 amino acids: CASSTQGPRGYTF. In DNA form, the CDR3 reads TGTGCCAGCAGTACACAGGGGCCTCGTGGCTACACCTTC.

CDR3 sequence reads: CATRDRTSVSNEQFF. The DNA for the CDR3 is TGTGCCACCAGGGACCGGACTAGCGTAAGCAATGAGCAGTTCTTC. V is TRBV15 and J is TRBJ2-1; 9 bases are a match to TRBD2. Germline V gives CDR1 LNHNV, CDR2 YYDKDF (reference sequence). V lost 6 bases, J lost 6 bases, and 9 bases stayed unmatched. The CDR3 runs to 15 residues.

The chain links TRBV10-3 to TRBJ2-1, with a tentative D call TRBD1 (5 bases). V lost 7 bases to trimming and J lost 5 bases, with 12 bases between them. The CDR3 runs to 13 residues. CDR1 is ENHRY, CDR2 SYGVKD, per germline. CDR3 DNA sequence: TGTGCCATCACAGCCAGGGCAGACAATGAGCAGTTCTTC. This codes for CAITARADNEQFF.

The sample holds a few counts of this clone. In the same sample, other DNA sequences code for this CDR3. The gene calls are TRBV5-1 and TRBJ2-2, with 7 nucleotides matching TRBD1. Germline CDR1 reads SGHRS; CDR2 reads YFSETQ. J lost 5 bases, V lost 4 bases, and 2 bases had no gene match. The CDR3 loop spans 13 amino acids. The CDR3 sequence: CASSKQGTGELFF. In nucleotides, the CDR3 is TGCGCCAGCAGCAAACAGGGGACCGGGGAGCTGTTTTTT. The full variable domain, in which reference TRBV5-1 and TRBJ2-2 provide the parts outside the CDR3, is KAGVTQTPRYLIKTRGQQVTLSCSPISGHRSVSWYQQTPGQGLQFLFEYFSETQRNKGNFPGRFSGRQFSNSRSEMNVSTLELGDSALYLCASSKQGTGELFFGEGSRLTVL.

V gene TRBV28 combines with J gene TRBJ2-3; D unresolved. Trimming pared 8 bases from V and 0 bases from J, leaving 6 bases between. From germline, CDR1 is MDHEN and CDR2 SYDVKM. CDR3 size: 12 residues. Here the CDR3 DNA reads TGTGCCAGCCAACAGAGCACAGATACGCAGTATTTT. It is translated as CASQQSTDTQYF.